This T cell receptor (beta chain) was observed in a study of T cells in Graves' hyperthyroidism and ophthalmopathy. Study outcomes and limitations: Most clonotypes that expanded in the thyroid above 0.001 also showed up in blood.

What was amplified from RNA transcripts were TCR beta CDR3 regions. The primer set for the first-round RT-PCR of the TCR CDR3 was HTBI. TCRdb re-called the multiplex PCR reads through MiXCR, storing one row per CDR3 protein. In the table there are under 600,000 distinct CDR3 sequences, around 16% of which are singletons. Germline CDR1 is MNHEY and CDR2 is SMNVEV (reference sequence). After removal of 6 bases from V and 4 bases from J, the junction contained 15 bases not matched to a gene. The CDR3 has 17 amino acids. Based on clinical symptoms, serum thyroxine and TRAb, thyroid ultrasound and orbital computed tomography, diagnoses were reached. The authors obtained PBMCs from more than 9.5 ml of fresh peripheral blood. This clonotype has just a few counts. The antigen remains undetermined.

This chain uses TRBV27 with TRBJ2-5; 9 bases fit TRBD1. Material for sequencing was blood. This TCR was sampled from a woman in her forties with Graves' ophthalmopathy. This CDR3 reads CASRKVGSGTGRETQYF. As DNA, the CDR3 is TGTGCCAGCAGAAAAGTCGGCTCCGGGACAGGGAGAGAGACCCAGTACTTC.